The source of this T cell receptor beta chain is a study of blood T cell repertoires in COVID-19. Turning to the study itself: COVID-19 samples from acute and convalescent phases originated in the United States, Italy and Spain. T cells, B-cell-depleted T cells, or PBMCs supplied cDNA or gDNA.

Seattle researchers signed up patients amid active infection and tracked them longitudinally. Germline V lookup: CDR1 SNHLY, CDR2 FYNNEI. Trimming took 5 bases from V and 6 from J; bases not matched to a gene: 8. The CDR3 consists of 15 residues. The assay was immunoSEQ multiplex PCR, and TCRdb's table has in-frame clones only and misses some. The data show about 50,000 clones, 86% seen once. The sample consisted of peripheral blood. The clonotype originates from an elderly woman with COVID-19, enrolled during active disease. This chain connects TRBV2 to TRBJ1-5; TRBD1 aligns across 9 bases. CDR3 in DNA: TGTGCCAGCAGTCGGGACAGGGCGGAGGGTCAGCCCCAGCATTTT. Protein product: CASSRDRAEGQPQHF.